This T cell receptor beta chain derives from a study of blood T cell repertoires in COVID-19. The count of this clone is one. From germline, CDR1 is MNHEY and CDR2 SMNVEV (reference sequence). The V end lost 2 bases, the J end lost 1 base, and 14 bases lay between the germline ends. This CDR3 comprises 16 residues. As handled by the study authors: Amplification with reference gene primers provided the estimates of nucleated cell counts. Sequenced by immunoSEQ multiplex PCR; TCRdb stores in-frame clones only, minus some. The V and J calls and clone size come from that table; D and trimming were worked out from the DNA. The sample shows 150,000 to 200,000 clones, approximately 81% of them seen only once.

This clonotype was sampled from a man aged 55 to 70 who had recovered from COVID-19. The sequenced sample was PBMCs or T cells enriched from blood (not recorded which). This rearrangement joins TRBV27 to TRBJ1-2; possible D gene TRBD1, 6 bases. The chain's CDR3 is CASSLLAGVFNYGYTF. Written as DNA, the CDR3 is TGTGCCAGCAGTTTACTGGCAGGGGTTTTTAACTATGGCTACACCTTC.